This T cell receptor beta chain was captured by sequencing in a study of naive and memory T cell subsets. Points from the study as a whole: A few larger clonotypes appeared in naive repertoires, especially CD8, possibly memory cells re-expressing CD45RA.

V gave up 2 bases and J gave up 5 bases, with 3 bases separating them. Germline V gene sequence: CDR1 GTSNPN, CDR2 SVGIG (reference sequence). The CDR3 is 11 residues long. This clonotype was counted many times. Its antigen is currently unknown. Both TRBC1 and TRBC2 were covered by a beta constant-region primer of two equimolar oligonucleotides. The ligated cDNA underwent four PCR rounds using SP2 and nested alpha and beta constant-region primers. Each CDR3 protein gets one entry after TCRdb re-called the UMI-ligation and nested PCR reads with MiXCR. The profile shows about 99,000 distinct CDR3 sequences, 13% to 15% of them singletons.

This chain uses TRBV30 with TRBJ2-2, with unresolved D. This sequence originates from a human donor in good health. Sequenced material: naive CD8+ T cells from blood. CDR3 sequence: CAWSRTGELFF. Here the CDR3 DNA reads TGTGCCTGGAGTAGAACCGGGGAGCTGTTTTTT. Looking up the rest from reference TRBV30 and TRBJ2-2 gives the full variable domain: SQTIHQWPATLVQPVGSPLSLECTVEGTSNPNLYWYRQAAGRGLQLLFYSVGIGQISSEVPQNLSASRPQDRQFILSSKKLLLSDSGFYLCAWSRTGELFFGEGSRLTVL.